Listed below are T cell receptor beta chains from one sample, sequenced in a study of PD-1 blockade in classical Hodgkin lymphoma. The table came from immunoSEQ multiplex PCR; TCRdb's copy has only in-frame clones and leaves some out. The table has 23,000 or so clones, approximately 80% seen once. This sample comprised peripheral blood mononuclear cells (PBMCs), obtained before the second cycle of nivolumab. All receptors come from a human donor with classical Hodgkin lymphoma. Both conserved end residues are part of each CDR3. D genes are given only for firm matches. The size of a clone is reported for some rows only, either as once, few or many, or as a class for expanded clones.

>NA|TRBV7-1|TRBJ2-7|NA
CASSSKPGPSDVYEQYF
TGTGCCAGCAGCTCAAAACCGGGACCCTCAGACGTCTACGAGCAGTACTTC
>TRBD2|TRBV7-9|TRBJ2-6|NA
CASSGLGRGSGANVLTF
TGTGCCAGCAGCGGCCTCGGGAGGGGCTCTGGGGCCAACGTCCTGACTTTC
>TRBD2|TRBV15|TRBJ2-5|NA
CATSRDLAGGEETQYF
TGTGCCACCAGCAGAGATTTAGCGGGGGGGGAAGAGACCCAGTACTTC
>NA|TRBV6-5|TRBJ1-1|NA
CASSLKWGTEAFF
TGTGCCAGCAGTCTTAAGTGGGGCACTGAAGCTTTCTTT
>NA|TRBV6-1|TRBJ2-7|once
CASSFEGYSYEQYF
TGTGCCAGCAGTTTTGAAGGGTATTCCTACGAGCAGTACTTC
>TRBD1|TRBV27|TRBJ2-5|NA
CASSASSTGLETQYF
TGTGCCAGCAGCGCTAGTTCGACAGGGCTGGAGACCCAGTACTTC
>TRBD1|TRBV6-5|TRBJ1-1|once
CASSTGTGDPTEAFF
TGTGCCAGCAGTACCGGGACAGGGGACCCCACTGAAGCTTTCTTT
>TRBD2|TRBV29-1|TRBJ2-1|NA
CSASGTSYNEQFF
TGCAGCGCTAGCGGGACCTCCTACAATGAGCAGTTCTTC
>NA|TRBV6-5|TRBJ2-7|NA
CASSYGGGGYEQYF
TGTGCCAGCAGTTACGGGGGAGGGGGCTACGAGCAGTACTTC
>NA|TRBV7-2|TRBJ2-3|NA
CASSPRRDTQYF
TGTGCCAGCAGCCCCCGACGAGATACGCAGTATTTT
>TRBD2|TRBV5-6|TRBJ2-3|NA
CASSPGGFTDTQYF
TGTGCCAGCAGCCCGGGGGGATTCACAGATACGCAGTATTTT
>TRBD1|TRBV18|TRBJ1-3|few
CASSPRTGGDSGNTIYF
TGTGCCAGCTCACCAAGGACAGGGGGCGACTCTGGAAACACCATATATTTT
>NA|TRBV5-8|TRBJ2-7|few
CASTRLYYEQYF
TGTGCCAGCACCCGACTATACTACGAGCAGTACTTC
>NA|TRBV28|TRBJ1-1|once
CASTPGMEGNTEAFF
TGTGCCAGCACCCCTGGGATGGAGGGGAACACTGAAGCTTTCTTT
>NA|TRBV10-3|TRBJ1-6|NA
CAISDSGYNSPLHF
TGTGCCATCAGTGATTCGGGATATAATTCACCCCTCCACTTT
>TRBD1|TRBV18|TRBJ2-5|NA
CASNDRVQETQYF
TGTGCCAGCAACGACAGGGTCCAAGAGACCCAGTACTTC
>NA|TRBV4-3|TRBJ2-7|NA
CASSQERRSRQYF
TGCGCCAGCAGCCAAGAACGGCGTTCACGGCAGTACTTC